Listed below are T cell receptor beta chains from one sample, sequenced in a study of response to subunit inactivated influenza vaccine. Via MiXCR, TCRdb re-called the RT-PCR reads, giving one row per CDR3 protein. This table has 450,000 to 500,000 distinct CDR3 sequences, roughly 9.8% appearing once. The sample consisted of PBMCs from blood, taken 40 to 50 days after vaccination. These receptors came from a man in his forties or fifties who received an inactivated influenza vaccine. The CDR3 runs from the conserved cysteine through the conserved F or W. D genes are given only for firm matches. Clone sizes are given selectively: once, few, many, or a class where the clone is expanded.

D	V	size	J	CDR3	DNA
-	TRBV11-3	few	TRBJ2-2	CASSSDGGRGELFF	TGTGCCAGCAGCTCGGACGGCGGTCGGGGGGAGCTGTTTTTT
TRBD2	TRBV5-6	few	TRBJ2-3	CASSPFRREGTDTQYF	TGTGCCAGCAGCCCCTTCCGGCGGGAGGGCACAGATACGCAGTATTTT
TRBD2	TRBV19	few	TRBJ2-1	CASSIASGEQFF	TGTGCCAGTAGTATAGCTAGCGGGGAGCAGTTCTTC
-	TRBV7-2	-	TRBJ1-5	CASSPDMGQPQHF	TGTGCCAGCAGCCCAGACATGGGTCAGCCCCAGCATTTT
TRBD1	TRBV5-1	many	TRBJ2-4	CASSLEGQPSDIQYF	TGCGCCAGCAGCTTGGAGGGACAGCCTTCAGACATTCAGTACTTC
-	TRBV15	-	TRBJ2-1	CATSRAGTSNEQFF	TGTGCCACCAGCAGGGCCGGGACATCCAATGAGCAGTTCTTC
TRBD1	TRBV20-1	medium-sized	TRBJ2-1	CSAFDRGNEQFF	TGCAGTGCATTTGACAGGGGCAATGAGCAGTTCTTC
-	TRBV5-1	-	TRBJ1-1	CASSPEENTEAFF	TGCGCCAGCAGCCCCGAGGAGAACACTGAAGCTTTCTTT
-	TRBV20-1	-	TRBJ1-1	CSARVPGVRGRGEAFF	TGCAGTGCTAGAGTCCCGGGGGTCCGAGGACGGGGAGAAGCTTTCTTT
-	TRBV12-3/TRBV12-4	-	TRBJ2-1	CASRWTDFEQIF	TGTGCCAGCAGATGGACGGACTTCGAGCAGATCTTC
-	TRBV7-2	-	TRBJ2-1	CASSHPPRSYNEQFF	TGTGCCAGCAGCCACCCACCGCGTTCCTACAATGAGCAGTTCTTC
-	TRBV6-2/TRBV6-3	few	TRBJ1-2	CASTLLGGLNYGYTF	TGTGCCAGCACCCTGCTGGGGGGGCTCAACTATGGCTACACCTTC
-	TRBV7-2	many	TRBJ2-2	CASSSPPGELFF	TGTGCCAGCAGCTCACCTCCCGGGGAGCTGTTTTTT
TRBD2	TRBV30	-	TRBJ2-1	CAWTALAGTYNEQFF	TGTGCCTGGACTGCACTAGCGGGGACGTACAATGAGCAGTTCTTC
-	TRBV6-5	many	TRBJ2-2	CASSYSSDNTGELFF	TGTGCCAGCAGTTACTCGAGCGACAACACCGGGGAGCTGTTTTTT
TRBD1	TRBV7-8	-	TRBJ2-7	CASSPPRQGITYEQYF	TGTGCCAGCAGCCCCCCGAGACAGGGAATTACCTACGAGCAGTACTTC
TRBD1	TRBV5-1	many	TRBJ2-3	CASSLDGTGGKDTQYF	TGCGCCAGCAGCTTGGATGGGACAGGGGGGAAAGATACGCAGTATTTT
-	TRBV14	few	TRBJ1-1	CASSFQGTLNTEAFF	TGTGCCAGCAGCTTCCAAGGGACCCTGAACACTGAAGCTTTCTTT
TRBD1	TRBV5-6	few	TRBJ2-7	CASSGDRSVSTYEQYF	TGTGCCAGCAGCGGGGACAGGTCCGTGTCTACCTACGAGCAGTACTTC
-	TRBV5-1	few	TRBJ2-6	CASSLELGAGANVLTF	TGCGCCAGCAGCTTGGAATTGGGGGCTGGGGCCAACGTCCTGACTTTC
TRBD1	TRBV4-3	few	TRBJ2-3	CASSQGKGDRTQYF	TGCGCCAGCAGCCAAGGGAAAGGGGACAGAACGCAGTATTTT
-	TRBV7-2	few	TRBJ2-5	CASSFVTGETQYF	TGTGCCAGCAGCTTCGTGACGGGAGAGACCCAGTACTTC
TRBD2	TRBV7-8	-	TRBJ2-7	CPSRPGLSYEQYF	TGTCCCAGCAGACCGGGACTAAGCTACGAGCAGTACTTC